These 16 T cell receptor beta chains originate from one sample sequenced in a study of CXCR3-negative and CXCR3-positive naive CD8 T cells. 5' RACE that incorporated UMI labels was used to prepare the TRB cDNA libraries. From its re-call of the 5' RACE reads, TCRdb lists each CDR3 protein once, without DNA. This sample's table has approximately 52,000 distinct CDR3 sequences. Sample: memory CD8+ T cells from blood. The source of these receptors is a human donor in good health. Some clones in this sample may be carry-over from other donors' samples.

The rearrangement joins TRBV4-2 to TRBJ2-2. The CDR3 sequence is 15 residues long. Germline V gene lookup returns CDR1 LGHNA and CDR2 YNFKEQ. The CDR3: CASSQEAENTGELFF.

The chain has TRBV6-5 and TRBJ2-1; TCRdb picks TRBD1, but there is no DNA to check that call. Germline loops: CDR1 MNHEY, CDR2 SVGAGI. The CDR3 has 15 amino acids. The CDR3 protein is CASSMTGVSYNEQFF.

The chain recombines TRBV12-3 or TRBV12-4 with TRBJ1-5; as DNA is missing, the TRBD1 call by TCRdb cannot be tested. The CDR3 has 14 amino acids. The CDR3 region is CASSLGGPNQPQHF.

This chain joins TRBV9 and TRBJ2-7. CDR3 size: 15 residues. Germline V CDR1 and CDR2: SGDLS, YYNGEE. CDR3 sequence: CASSVGRSTYYEQYF.

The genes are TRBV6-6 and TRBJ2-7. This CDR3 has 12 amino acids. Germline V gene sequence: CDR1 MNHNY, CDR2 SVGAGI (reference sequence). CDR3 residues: CASRDPAYEQYF.

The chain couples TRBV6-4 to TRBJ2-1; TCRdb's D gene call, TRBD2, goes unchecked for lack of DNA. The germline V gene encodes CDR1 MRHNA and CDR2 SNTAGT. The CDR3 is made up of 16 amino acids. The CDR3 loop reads CASSGGESGGHNEQFF.

The CDR3 sequence is CASSEGDRGLYEQYF. This rearrangement joins TRBV9 to TRBJ2-7; the D call of TRBD1 rests on TCRdb alone, since no DNA is present to check it. CDR3 length: 15 residues. Germline values: CDR1 SGDLS, CDR2 YYNGEE.

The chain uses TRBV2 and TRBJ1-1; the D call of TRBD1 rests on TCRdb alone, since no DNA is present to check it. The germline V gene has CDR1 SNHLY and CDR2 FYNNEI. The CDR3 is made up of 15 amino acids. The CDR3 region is CAVPGQKGGNTEAFF. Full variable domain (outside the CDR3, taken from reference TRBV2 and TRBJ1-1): EPEVTQTPSHQVTQMGQEVILRCVPISNHLYFYWYRQILGQKVEFLVSFYNNEISEKSEIFDDQFSVERPDGSNFTLKIRSTKLEDSAMYFCAVPGQKGGNTEAFFGQGTRLTVV.

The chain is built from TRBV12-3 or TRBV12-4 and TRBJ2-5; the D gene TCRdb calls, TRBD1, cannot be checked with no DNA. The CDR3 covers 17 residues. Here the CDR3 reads CASSRGRGTGGRETQYF.

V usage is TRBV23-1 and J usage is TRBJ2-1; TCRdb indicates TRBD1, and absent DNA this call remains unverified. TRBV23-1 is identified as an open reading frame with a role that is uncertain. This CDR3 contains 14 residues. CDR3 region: CASSQQGQNNEQFF.

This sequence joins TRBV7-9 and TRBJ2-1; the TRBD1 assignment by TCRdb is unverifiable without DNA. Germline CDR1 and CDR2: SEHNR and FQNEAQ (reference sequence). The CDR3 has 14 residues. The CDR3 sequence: CASSLGQGLDEQFF.

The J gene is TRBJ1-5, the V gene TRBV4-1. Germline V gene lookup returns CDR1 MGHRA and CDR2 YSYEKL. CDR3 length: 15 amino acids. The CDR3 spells CASSLTQGGNQPQHF.

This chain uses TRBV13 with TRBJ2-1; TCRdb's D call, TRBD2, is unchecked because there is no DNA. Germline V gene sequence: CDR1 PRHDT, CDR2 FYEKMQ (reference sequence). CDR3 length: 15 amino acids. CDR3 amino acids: CASSPGLAVYNEQFF.

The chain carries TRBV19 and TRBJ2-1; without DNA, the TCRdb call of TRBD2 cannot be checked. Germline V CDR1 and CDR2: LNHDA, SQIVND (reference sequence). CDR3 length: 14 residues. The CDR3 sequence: CASSLAGGTDEQFF.

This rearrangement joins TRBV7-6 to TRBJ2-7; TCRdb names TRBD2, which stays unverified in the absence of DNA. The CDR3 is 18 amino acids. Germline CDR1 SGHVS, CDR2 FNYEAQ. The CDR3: CASSLGDGTSGLTYEQYF.

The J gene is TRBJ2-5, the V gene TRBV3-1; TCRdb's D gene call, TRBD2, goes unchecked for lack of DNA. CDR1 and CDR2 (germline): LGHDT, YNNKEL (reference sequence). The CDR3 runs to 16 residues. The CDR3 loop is CASRPNSGSYQETQYF.